The clone carrying this T cell receptor beta chain was detected once. Original analysis: Amplification from reference gene primers served as the basis for estimated nucleated cell counts. Assay: immunoSEQ multiplex PCR; the TCRdb copy retains only in-frame clones and omits some. V and J calls and clone size come straight from that table; D and trimming were deduced from the DNA. The sample contains over 200,000 clones, approximately 84% of which appear only once. This sample was included in a study of blood T cell repertoires in COVID-19. Study at large: The cDNA or gDNA used as material had been derived from T cells, B-cell-depleted T cells, or PBMCs.

Germline trimming cut 4 bases from V and 4 bases from J; bases unmatched to any gene: 9. The V gene's germline CDR1 is SGHDT and CDR2 YYEEEE. This CDR3 region has 17 residues. Recruitment covered about two dozen US areas and drew participants whose ages spanned roughly 18 to 100 years. Assignments of participants to cohorts depended upon their own reported clinical history. Sequences were obtained from PBMCs or T cells enriched from blood (not recorded which). The chain recombines TRBV5-6 with TRBJ1-6, with 9 nucleotides matching TRBD1. The source is a man aged 40-55 years who had recovered from COVID-19. The CDR3 spells CASSGGQGVGYNSPLHF. For the CDR3, the DNA is TGTGCCAGCAGCGGGGGACAGGGAGTAGGGTATAATTCACCCCTCCACTTT. The full variable domain, completed using reference TRBV5-6 and TRBJ1-6, is DAGVTQSPTHLIKTRGQQVTLRCSPKSGHDTVSWYQQALGQGPQFIFQYYEEEERQRGNFPDRFSGHQFPNYSSELNVNALLLGDSALYLCASSGGQGVGYNSPLHFGNGTRLTVT.